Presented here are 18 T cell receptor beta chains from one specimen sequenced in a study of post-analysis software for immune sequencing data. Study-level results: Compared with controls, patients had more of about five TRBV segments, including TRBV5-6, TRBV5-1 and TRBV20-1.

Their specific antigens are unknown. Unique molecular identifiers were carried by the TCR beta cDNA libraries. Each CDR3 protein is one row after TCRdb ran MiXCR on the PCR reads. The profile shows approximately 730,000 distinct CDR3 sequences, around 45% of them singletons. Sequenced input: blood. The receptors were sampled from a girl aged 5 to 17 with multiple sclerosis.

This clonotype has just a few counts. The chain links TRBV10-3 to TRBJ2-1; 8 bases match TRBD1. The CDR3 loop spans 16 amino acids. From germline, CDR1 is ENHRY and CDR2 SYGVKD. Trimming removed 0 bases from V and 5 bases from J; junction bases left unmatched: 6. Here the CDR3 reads CAISESTRTGNNEQFF. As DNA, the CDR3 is TGTGCCATCAGTGAGTCGACCCGGACAGGGAACAATGAGCAGTTCTTC.

CDR3 DNA: TGTGCCAGCAGCCGAACGACAGGGACCCAAGAGACCCAGTACTTC. It yields the protein CASSRTTGTQETQYF. The rearrangement uses TRBV2 and TRBJ2-5; 7 bases are a match to TRBD1. CDR3 size: 15 residues. The V segment lost 6 bases and the J segment 1 base; nucleotides outside the gene matches: 8. The germline gives CDR1 SNHLY, CDR2 FYNNEI.

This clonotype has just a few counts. CDR3 DNA sequence: TGTGCCAGCAGCGCCTTCGGGGACAGCCTTACAGAGCAGTACTTC. It is translated as CASSAFGDSLTEQYF. The chain links TRBV9 to TRBJ2-7; 7 bases are a match to TRBD1. In germline, CDR1 is SGDLS, CDR2 YYNGEE. This CDR3 spans 15 amino acids. The trim removed 3 bases at V and 7 bases at J, leaving 13 bases unmatched.

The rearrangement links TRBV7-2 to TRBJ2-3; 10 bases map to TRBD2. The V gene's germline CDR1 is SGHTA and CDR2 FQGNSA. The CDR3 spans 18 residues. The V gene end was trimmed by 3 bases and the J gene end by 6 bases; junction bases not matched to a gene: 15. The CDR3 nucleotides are TGTGCCAGCAGCTTTATGGTGGCTAGCGGGAGTGTAGGGGATACGCAGTATTTT. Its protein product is CASSFMVASGSVGDTQYF.

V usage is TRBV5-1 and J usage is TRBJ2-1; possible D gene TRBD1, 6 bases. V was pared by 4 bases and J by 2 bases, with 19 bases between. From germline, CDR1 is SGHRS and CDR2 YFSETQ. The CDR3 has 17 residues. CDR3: CASSPPGHPGAYNEQFF. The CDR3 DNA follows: TGCGCCAGCAGCCCCCCGGGACACCCGGGTGCCTACAATGAGCAGTTCTTC.

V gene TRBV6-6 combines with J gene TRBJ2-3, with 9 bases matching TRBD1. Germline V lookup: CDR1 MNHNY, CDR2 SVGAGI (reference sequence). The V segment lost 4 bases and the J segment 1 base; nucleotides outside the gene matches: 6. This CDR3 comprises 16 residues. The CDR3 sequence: CASSSRDREGTDTQYF. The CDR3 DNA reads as TGTGCCAGCAGTTCCCGGGACAGGGAAGGCACAGATACGCAGTATTTT.

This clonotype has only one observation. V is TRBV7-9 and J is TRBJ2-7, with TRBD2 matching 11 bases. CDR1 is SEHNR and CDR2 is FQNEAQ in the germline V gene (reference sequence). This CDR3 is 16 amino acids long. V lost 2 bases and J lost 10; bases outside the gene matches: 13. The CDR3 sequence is CASSLFGTSGKNFQYF. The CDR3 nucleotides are TGTGCCAGCAGCTTATTCGGGACTAGCGGAAAAAACTTTCAGTACTTC.

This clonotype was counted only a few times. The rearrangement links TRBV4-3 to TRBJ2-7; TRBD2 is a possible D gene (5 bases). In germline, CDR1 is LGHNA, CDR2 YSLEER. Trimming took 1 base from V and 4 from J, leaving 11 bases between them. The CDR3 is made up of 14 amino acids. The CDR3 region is CASSQAYGGYEQYF. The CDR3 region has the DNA TGCGCCAGCAGCCAAGCGTACGGAGGATACGAGCAGTACTTC.

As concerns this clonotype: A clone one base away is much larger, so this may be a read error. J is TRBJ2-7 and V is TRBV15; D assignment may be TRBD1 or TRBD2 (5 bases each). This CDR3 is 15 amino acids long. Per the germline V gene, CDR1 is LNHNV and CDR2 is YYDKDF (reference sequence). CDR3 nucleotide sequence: TGTGCCTCCAGCTCCCAGGGAGCTCTTTCCTACGAGCAGTACTTC. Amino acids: CASSSQGALSYEQYF.

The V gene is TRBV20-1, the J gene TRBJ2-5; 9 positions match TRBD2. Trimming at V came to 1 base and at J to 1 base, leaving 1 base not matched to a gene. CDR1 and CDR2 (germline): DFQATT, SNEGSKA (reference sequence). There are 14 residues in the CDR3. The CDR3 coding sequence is TGCAGTGCTAGAGGACTAGCGGTCCAAGAGACCCAGTACTTC. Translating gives CSARGLAVQETQYF.

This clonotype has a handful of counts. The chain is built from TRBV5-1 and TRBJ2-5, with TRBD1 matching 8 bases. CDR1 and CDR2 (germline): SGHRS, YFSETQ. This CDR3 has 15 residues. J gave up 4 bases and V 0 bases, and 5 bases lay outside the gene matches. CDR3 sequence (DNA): TGCGCCAGCAGCTTGGTCCAGGGGGCAAGAGAGACCCAGTACTTC. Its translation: CASSLVQGARETQYF.

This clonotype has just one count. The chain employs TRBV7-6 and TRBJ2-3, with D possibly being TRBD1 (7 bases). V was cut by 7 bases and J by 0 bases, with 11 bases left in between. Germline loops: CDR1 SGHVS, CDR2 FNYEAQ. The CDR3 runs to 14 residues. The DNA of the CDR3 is TGTGCCAGCACAGGGGGACTTAGCACAGATACGCAGTATTTT. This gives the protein CASTGGLSTDTQYF. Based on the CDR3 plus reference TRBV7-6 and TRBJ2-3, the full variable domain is GAGVSQSPRYKVTKRGQDVALRCDPISGHVSLYWYRQALGQGPEFLTYFNYEAQQDKSGLPNDRFSAERPEGSISTLTIQRTEQRDSAMYRCASTGGLSTDTQYFGPGTRLTVL.

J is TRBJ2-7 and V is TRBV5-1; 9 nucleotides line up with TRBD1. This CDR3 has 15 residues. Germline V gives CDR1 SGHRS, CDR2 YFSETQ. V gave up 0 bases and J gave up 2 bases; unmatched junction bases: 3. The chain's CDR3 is CASSLANRGPYEQYF. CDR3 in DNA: TGCGCCAGCAGCTTGGCCAACAGGGGGCCCTACGAGCAGTACTTC.

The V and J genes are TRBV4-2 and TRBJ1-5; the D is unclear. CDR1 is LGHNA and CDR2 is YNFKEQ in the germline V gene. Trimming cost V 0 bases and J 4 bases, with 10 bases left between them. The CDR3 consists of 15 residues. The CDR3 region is CASSQEGGNNQPQHF. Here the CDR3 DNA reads TGTGCCAGCAGCCAAGAAGGAGGGAATAATCAGCCCCAGCATTTT.

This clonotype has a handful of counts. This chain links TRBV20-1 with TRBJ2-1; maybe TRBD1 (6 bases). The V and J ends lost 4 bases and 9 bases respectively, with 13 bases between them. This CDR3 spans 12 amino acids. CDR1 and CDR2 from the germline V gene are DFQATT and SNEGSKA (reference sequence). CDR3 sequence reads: CSATSRGVEQFF. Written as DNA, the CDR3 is TGCAGTGCTACCAGCAGGGGTGTTGAGCAGTTCTTC.

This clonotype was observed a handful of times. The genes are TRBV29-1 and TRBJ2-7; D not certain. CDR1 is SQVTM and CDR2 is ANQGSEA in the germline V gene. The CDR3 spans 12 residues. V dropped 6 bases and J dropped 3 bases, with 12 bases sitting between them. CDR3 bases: TGCAGCGTCGCAAAGACCGGCTACGAGCAGTACTTC. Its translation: CSVAKTGYEQYF.

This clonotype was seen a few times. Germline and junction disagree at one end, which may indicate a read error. CDR3: CASRRGAQETQYF. The CDR3 nucleotides read TGTGCCAGCAGGCGGGGGGCCCAAGAGACCCAGTACTTC. V gene TRBV10-2 combines with J gene TRBJ2-5, with 8 bases identical to TRBD2. Looked up from germline, CDR1 is WSHSY and CDR2 is SAAADI. This CDR3 region has 13 residues.

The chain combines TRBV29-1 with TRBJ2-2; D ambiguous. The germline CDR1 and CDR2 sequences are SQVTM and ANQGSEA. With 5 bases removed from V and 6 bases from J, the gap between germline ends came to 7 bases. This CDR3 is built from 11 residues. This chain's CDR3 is CSVWSAGELFF. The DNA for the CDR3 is TGCAGCGTTTGGTCGGCCGGGGAGCTGTTTTTT.